The entry below gives a single T cell receptor beta chain sequence along with its context. Clones were read by immunoSEQ multiplex PCR, and TCRdb kept only the in-frame ones, dropping some. Seen here are tens of thousands of clones, around 90% observed once, and the top ten hold 1.5% to 2%. CDR3 length: 15 residues. Germline V CDR1 and CDR2: SGHDT, YYEEEE. Trimming took off 6 bases at V and 3 bases at J, with 16 bases between the two ends. This sample is drawn from a study of T cells after somatic rescue of genetic block. The clonotype was recovered from a woman between 18 and 30 years old. The chain has TRBV5-6 and TRBJ1-3; D not certain. The specimen was peripheral blood mononuclear cells (PBMCs). The chain's CDR3 is CASIAGRTVGNTIYF. The CDR3 DNA reads TGTGCCAGCATCGCAGGTCGGACGGTTGGAAACACCATATATTTT.